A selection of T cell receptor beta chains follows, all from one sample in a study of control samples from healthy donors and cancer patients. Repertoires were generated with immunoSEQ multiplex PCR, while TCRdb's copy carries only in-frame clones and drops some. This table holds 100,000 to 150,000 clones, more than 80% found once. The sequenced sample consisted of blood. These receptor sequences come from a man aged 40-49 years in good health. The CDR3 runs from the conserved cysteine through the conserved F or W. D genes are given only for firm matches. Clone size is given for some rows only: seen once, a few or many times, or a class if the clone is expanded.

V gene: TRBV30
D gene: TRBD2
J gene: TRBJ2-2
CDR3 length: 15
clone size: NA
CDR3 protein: CAWSSGGYYTGELFF

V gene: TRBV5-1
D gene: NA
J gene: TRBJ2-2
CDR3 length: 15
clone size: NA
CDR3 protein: CASSLRLRDTGELFF

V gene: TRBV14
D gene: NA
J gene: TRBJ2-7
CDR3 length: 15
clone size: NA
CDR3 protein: CASSPRLGSSYEQYF

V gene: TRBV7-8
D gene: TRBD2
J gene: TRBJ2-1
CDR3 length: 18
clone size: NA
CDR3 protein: CASSWRGVWAGGGNEQFF

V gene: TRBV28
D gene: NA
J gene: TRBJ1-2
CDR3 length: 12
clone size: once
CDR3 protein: CASSFLNYGYTF

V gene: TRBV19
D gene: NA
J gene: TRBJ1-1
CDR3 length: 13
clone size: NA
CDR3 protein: CASSPQRNTEAFF

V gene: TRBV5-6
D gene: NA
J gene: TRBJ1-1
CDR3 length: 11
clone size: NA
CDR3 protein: CASSFATEAFF

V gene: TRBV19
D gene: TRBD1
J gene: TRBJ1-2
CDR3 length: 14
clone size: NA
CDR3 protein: CASTQDRVDYGYTF

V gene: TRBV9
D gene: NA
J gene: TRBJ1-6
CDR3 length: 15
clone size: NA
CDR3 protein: CASSVGVQPYSPLHF

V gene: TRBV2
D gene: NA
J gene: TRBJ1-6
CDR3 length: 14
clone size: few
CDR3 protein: CASSLSSYNSPLHF

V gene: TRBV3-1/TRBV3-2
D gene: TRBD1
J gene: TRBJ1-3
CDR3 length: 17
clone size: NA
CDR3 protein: CASSQGKRGGAGNTIYF

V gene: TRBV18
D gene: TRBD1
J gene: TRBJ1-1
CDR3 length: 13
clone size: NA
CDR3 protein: CASSGQMNTEAFF

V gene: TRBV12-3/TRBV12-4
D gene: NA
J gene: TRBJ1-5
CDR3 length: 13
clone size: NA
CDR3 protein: CASSLGGDQPQHF

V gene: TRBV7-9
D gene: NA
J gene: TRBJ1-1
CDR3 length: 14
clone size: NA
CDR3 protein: CASSFLSVDTEAFF

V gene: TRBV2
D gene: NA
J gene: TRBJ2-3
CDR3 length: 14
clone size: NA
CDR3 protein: CASSEVSSTDTQYF

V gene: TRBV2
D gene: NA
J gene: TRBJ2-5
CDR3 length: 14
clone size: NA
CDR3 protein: CASSEAAVSGTQYF

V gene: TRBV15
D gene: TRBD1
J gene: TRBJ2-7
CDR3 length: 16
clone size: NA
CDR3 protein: CATSTDRGQSSYEQYF

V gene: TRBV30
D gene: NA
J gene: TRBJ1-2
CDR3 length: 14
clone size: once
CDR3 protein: CASQMGRRLYGYTF